This record concerns one TCR beta chain sequence. MiXCR, run by TCRdb on the 5' RACE reads, gives a single entry per CDR3 protein. The sample carries 390,000 or so distinct CDR3 sequences, more than 15% recorded once. The data belong to a study of T-cell memory formation after mild COVID-19. At the level of the study: In these data, TCR clusters were largely donor specific.

The CDR3 extends over 16 amino acids. Germline-derived CDR1 and CDR2 are DFQATT and SNEGSKA (reference sequence). Trimming cost V 2 bases and J 2 bases; bases outside gene matches: 9. V is TRBV20-1 and J is TRBJ1-5; 7 bases match TRBD1. Sequences were obtained from PBMCs or a T cell subset sorted from them (not recorded which). This clonotype originated in a man between 18 and 29 years old who had mild COVID-19 (a few samples of this study predate the infection). Cell type and time point are not known. The CDR3 DNA reads as TGCAGTGCTAGACCCTTAGACAGGGCCCGCAATCAGCCCCAGCATTTT. This encodes CSARPLDRARNQPQHF.